Described below is a single T cell receptor beta chain sequence and its context. What it binds is not known. Some clones are missing from TCRdb's copy, which holds only in-frame ones; the method was immunoSEQ multiplex PCR. The profile shows 100,000 to 150,000 clones, 85% to 95% of them singletons. This sample is part of a study of OX40 agonist ivuxolimab in advanced cancers. Study-wide points: Antigen targets of the expanded peripheral T cells went undetermined. With doses of 0.1-3.0 mg/kg, partial responders showed among the lowest clonal expansion. Relative to CD4+, CD8+ T cells held more expanded clones on average.

CDR1 and CDR2 (germline): MNHNS, SASEGT. The CDR3 sequence is 12 residues long. V lost 2 bases to trimming and J lost 10 bases, with 9 bases between them. The sequencing here drew on CD4+ or CD8+ T cells sorted from blood, taken in a trial of the OX40 agonist ivuxolimab. J is TRBJ2-1 and V is TRBV6-1; D not certain. The receptor was derived from an adult with an advanced solid tumor such as melanoma, head and neck, liver or kidney cancer. CDR3 in DNA: TGTGCCAGCAGTGAACCCTCTCAAGAGCAGTTCTTC. Amino acids: CASSEPSQEQFF.